The 8 T cell receptor beta chains below were found in one sample sequenced in a study. TCRdb reprocessed the 5' RACE reads via MiXCR and lists one record per CDR3 protein. Altogether fewer than 65,000 distinct CDR3 sequences are present, under 35% being singletons, with the ten largest covering over 2%. The sample taken for sequencing was tumor-infiltrating naive CD4+ T cells sorted from the breast tumor. Specified subset: naive CD4+ T cells, CD4+CD45RA+CD25-. These receptors came from a female donor with breast cancer.

This rearrangement joins TRBV5-1 to TRBJ2-3, with TRBD2 matching 9 bases. Losses at the gene ends were 3 bases for V and 2 bases for J; bases not matched to a gene: 7. The CDR3 has 16 amino acids. CDR1 SGHRS and CDR2 YFSETQ come from the germline V gene. CDR3 residues: CASSSLGLANTDTQYF. In nucleotides, the CDR3 is TGCGCCAGCAGCTCTCTGGGACTAGCAAACACAGATACGCAGTATTTT.

In its sample, this clonotype was seen many times. J is TRBJ2-2 and V is TRBV9, with D perhaps matching TRBD2 (5 bases). V was cut by 0 bases and J by 9 bases, with 12 bases left in between. In germline, CDR1 is SGDLS, CDR2 YYNGEE. The CDR3 consists of 14 residues. CDR3 loop: CASSVVVEARELFF. The DNA for the CDR3 is TGTGCCAGCAGCGTAGTTGTGGAGGCTAGGGAGCTGTTTTTT.

A remark on this clonotype: A much larger clone is a single base away; this may be a read error. The chain combines TRBV5-1 with TRBJ2-3, with unresolved D. The germline CDR1 and CDR2 sequences are SGHRS and YFSETQ. The CDR3 sequence is 14 residues long. The chain's CDR3 is CASGLGMRWDTQYF. DNA for the CDR3: TGCGCCAGCGGCTTGGGTATGAGGTGGGATACGCAGTATTTT.

The rearrangement links TRBV5-1 to TRBJ2-7; the D is unclear. There are 12 residues in the CDR3. Trimming took off 2 bases at V and 3 bases at J, with 6 bases between the two ends. CDR1 is SGHRS, CDR2 YFSETQ, per germline. Here the CDR3 reads CASSFGHYEQYF. CDR3 nucleotide sequence: TGCGCCAGCAGCTTCGGGCACTACGAGCAGTACTTC.

J is TRBJ1-1 and V is TRBV7-9; D is uncertain. V was trimmed by 5 bases and J by 1 base, leaving 14 bases between them. This CDR3 is 15 amino acids long. In germline, CDR1 is SEHNR, CDR2 FQNEAQ (reference sequence). DNA of the CDR3: TGTGCCAGCAGCCCCGGGGTGGTGCGGAACACTGAAGCTTTCTTT. Its translation is CASSPGVVRNTEAFF.

Concerning this clonotype: Given a much more abundant clone one base away, this may be a read error. This rearrangement joins TRBV29-1 to TRBJ2-3; tentatively, D is TRBD1 or TRBD2 (5 bases each). Germline V lookup: CDR1 SQVTM, CDR2 ANQGSEA. The CDR3 has 13 amino acids. CDR3 nucleotides: TGCAGCGTTGTGTGGGACGTCACAGAAACGCAGTATTTT. This translates into CSVVWDVTETQYF.

This clonotype appeared a single time. The chain has TRBV20-1 and TRBJ1-1, with a weak D call TRBD1 (6 bases). V dropped 7 bases and J dropped 1 base, with 25 bases sitting between them. The CDR3 consists of 17 residues. Germline CDR1 DFQATT, CDR2 SNEGSKA (reference sequence). The CDR3 sequence: CSVPRQGMGITNTEAFF. The CDR3 region has the DNA TGCAGTGTCCCAAGGCAGGGGATGGGGATCACGAACACTGAAGCTTTCTTT.

This clonotype appeared many times. The chain employs TRBV12-3 or TRBV12-4 and TRBJ2-3, with 11 bases identical to TRBD1. This CDR3 is 16 amino acids long. The junction had 8 bases not matched to a gene; V was cut back by 6 bases and J by 3 bases. The CDR3 is CASSRGTGGVTDTQYF. The CDR3 DNA is TGTGCCAGCAGCCGAGGGACAGGGGGAGTGACAGATACGCAGTATTTT.